This is a list of T cell receptor beta chains from one sample in a study of T-cell reconstitution after alpha-beta-depleted transplantation in children. MiXCR was run by TCRdb on the PCR reads, yielding one entry per CDR3 protein. The sample records hundreds of thousands of distinct CDR3 sequences, roughly 17% being singletons. Material: PBMCs from the stem cell graft donor, obtained from the stem cell graft. The receptors derive from a human donor who donated a stem cell graft to a child with acute myeloid leukemia. The CDR3 runs from the conserved cysteine through the conserved F or W. D genes are given only for firm matches. Size is omitted from some rows. Given values are once, few, many or a class for expanded clones.

j_gene	d_gene	v_gene	abundance	CDR3aa	CDR3nt
TRBJ2-2	TRBD1	TRBV29-1	few	CSVSGTGPGELFF	TGCAGCGTCTCCGGGACAGGGCCCGGGGAGCTGTTTTTT
TRBJ2-3	.	TRBV9	.	CASSVSRGEGADTQYF	TGTGCCAGCAGCGTAAGTCGCGGGGAGGGGGCAGATACGCAGTATTTT
TRBJ2-7	.	TRBV4-3	.	CASSQGGDRAYEQYF	TGCGCCAGCAGCCAAGGGGGGGACCGAGCCTACGAGCAGTACTTC
TRBJ2-1	.	TRBV24-1	few	CATSDYRFEQFF	TGTGCCACCAGTGATTACAGGTTCGAGCAGTTCTTC
TRBJ2-1	TRBD1	TRBV5-1	many	CASSGTGGTYNEQFF	TGCGCCAGCAGCGGAACAGGGGGGACCTACAATGAGCAGTTCTTC
TRBJ1-5	.	TRBV12-3/TRBV12-4	many	CASSFAVDQPQHF	TGTGCCAGCAGTTTTGCAGTTGATCAGCCCCAGCATTTT
TRBJ2-1	TRBD1	TRBV20-1	many	CSARGDRGTRNEQFF	TGCAGTGCTAGAGGGGACAGGGGGACTCGCAATGAGCAGTTCTTC
TRBJ1-4	.	TRBV20-1	many	CSVRGRNEKLFF	TGCAGTGTGAGGGGCCGTAATGAAAAACTGTTTTTT
TRBJ1-5	.	TRBV20-1	.	CSASLAIIGSHYSNQPRHF	TGCAGTGCTTCCTTGGCAATCATAGGGAGCCATTATAGCAATCAGCCCCGGCATTTT
TRBJ1-3	.	TRBV5-1	few	CASSPEAGGVTGYF	TGCGCCAGCAGCCCCGAGGCGGGGGGCGTTACAGGGTATTTT
TRBJ2-5	TRBD1	TRBV20-1	.	CCAAKGQGFQETQYF	TGCTGTGCCGCCAAGGGACAGGGGTTTCAAGAGACCCAGTACTTC
TRBJ2-5	TRBD2	TRBV4-2	.	CASSQELAGEETQYF	TGTGCCAGCAGCCAAGAGCTAGCGGGGGAGGAGACCCAGTACTTC
TRBJ2-3	.	TRBV10-3	.	CAISLGTSTDTQYF	TGTGCCATCAGCCTAGGGACTAGCACAGATACGCAGTATTTT
TRBJ1-6	.	TRBV4-1	few	CASSQDWSRQGGSPLHF	TGCGCCAGCAGCCAAGATTGGTCGAGGCAGGGCGGTTCACCCCTCCACTTT
TRBJ2-5	.	TRBV29-1	.	CSVERSWGGETQYF	TGCAGCGTCGAGCGGTCGTGGGGAGGAGAGACCCAGTACTTC
TRBJ2-3	.	TRBV7-2	many	CASSPMTFHTQYF	TGTGCCAGCAGCCCTATGACTTTTCATACGCAGTATTTT
TRBJ2-3	TRBD1	TRBV7-9	many	CASSLGTGATDTQYF	TGTGCCAGCAGCTTGGGGACAGGGGCGACAGATACGCAGTATTTT
TRBJ1-1	.	TRBV7-2	few	CASSLNREAEAFF	TGTGCCAGCAGCTTAAACAGGGAAGCTGAAGCTTTCTTT
TRBJ2-7	.	TRBV30	few	CAWIRGYEQYF	TGTGCCTGGATACGGGGGTACGAGCAGTACTTC
TRBJ2-1	TRBD2	TRBV5-1	few	CASRPGLAGGNYNEQFF	TGCGCCAGCAGGCCCGGACTAGCGGGGGGTAACTACAATGAGCAGTTCTTC
TRBJ1-6	.	TRBV6-6	few	CASRTGPNSPLGF	TGTGCCAGCAGAACCGGGCCTAATTCACCCCTTGGCTTT
TRBJ2-3	TRBD1	TRBV12-3/TRBV12-4	many	CASSSSRQGADTQYF	TGTGCCAGCAGCTCGTCCCGACAGGGTGCAGATACGCAGTATTTT
TRBJ2-3	.	TRBV20-1	many	CSARVASTDTQYF	TGCAGTGCTAGAGTTGCTAGCACAGATACGCAGTATTTT
TRBJ2-3	.	TRBV15	many	CATSSDPIGTDTQYF	TGTGCCACCAGCAGTGACCCCATCGGCACAGATACGCAGTATTTT
TRBJ2-5	TRBD1	TRBV25-1	.	CASSEYRTGQYF	TGTGCCAGCAGTGAATACCGGACAGGCCAGTACTTC
TRBJ2-1	.	TRBV27	many	CASSSPWLGIHNEQFF	TGTGCCAGCAGTTCCCCATGGCTAGGGATACATAATGAGCAGTTCTTC
TRBJ1-1	.	TRBV6-1	many	CASSEADGNTEAFF	TGTGCCAGCAGTGAAGCAGACGGGAACACTGAAGCTTTCTTT